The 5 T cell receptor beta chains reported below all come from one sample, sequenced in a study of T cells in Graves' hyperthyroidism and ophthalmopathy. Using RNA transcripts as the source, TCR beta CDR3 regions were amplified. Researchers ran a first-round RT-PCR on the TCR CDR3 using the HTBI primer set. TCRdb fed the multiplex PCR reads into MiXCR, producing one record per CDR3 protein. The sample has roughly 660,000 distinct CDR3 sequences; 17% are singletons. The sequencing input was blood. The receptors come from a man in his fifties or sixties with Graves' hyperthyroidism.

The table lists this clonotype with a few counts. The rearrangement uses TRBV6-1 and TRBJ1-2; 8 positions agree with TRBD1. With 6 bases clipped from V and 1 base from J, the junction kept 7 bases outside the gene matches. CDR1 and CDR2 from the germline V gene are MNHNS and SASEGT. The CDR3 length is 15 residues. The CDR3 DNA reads TGTGCCAGCAGGGACAGGGTTTCGAGTAACTATGGCTACACCTTC. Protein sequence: CASRDRVSSNYGYTF.

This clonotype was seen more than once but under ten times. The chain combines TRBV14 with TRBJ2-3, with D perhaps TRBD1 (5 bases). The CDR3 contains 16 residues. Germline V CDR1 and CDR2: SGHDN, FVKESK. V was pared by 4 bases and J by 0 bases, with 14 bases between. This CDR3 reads CASSLLGQGSTDTQYF. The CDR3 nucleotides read TGTGCCAGCAGCCTTTTAGGGCAGGGAAGCACAGATACGCAGTATTTT.

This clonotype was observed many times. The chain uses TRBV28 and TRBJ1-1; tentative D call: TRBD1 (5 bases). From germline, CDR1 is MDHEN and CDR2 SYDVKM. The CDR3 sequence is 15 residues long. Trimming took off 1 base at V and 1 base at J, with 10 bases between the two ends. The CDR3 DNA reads TGTGCCAGCAGTTTATACCCCCAGGGGAACACTGAAGCTTTCTTT. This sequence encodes CASSLYPQGNTEAFF.

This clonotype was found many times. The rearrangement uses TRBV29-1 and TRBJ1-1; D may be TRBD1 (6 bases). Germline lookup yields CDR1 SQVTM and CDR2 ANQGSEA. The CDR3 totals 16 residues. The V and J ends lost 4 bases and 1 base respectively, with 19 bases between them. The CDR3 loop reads CSVAKRGGRTNTEAFF. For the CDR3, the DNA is TGCAGCGTTGCCAAGCGGGGGGGCCGTACGAACACTGAAGCTTTCTTT.

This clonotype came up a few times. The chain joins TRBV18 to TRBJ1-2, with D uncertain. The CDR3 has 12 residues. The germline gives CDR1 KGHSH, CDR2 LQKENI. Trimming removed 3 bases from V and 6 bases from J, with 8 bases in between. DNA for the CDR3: TGTGCCAGCTCACCGTCTACAGATGGCTACACCTTC. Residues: CASSPSTDGYTF.